This T cell receptor (beta chain) was recovered during a study of vaccination effects on CD4 cells after COVID-19. ViraFEST used viral peptide pools to expand antigen-specific CD4+ T cells before sequencing. Following culture for approximately 11 days, CD4+ T cells were isolated. All vaccine recipients tested negative for nucleocapsid antibodies and had never contracted SARS-CoV-2 infection. Researchers reported culturing over 1.5 million PBMC in each well, adding approximately 10 IU/ml IL-2 and approximately 10 ug/ml peptides. Per the germline V gene, CDR1 is SGHAT and CDR2 is FQNNGV. Unmatched junction bases numbered 0, after V lost 1 base and J lost 1 base. This CDR3 is 14 amino acids long. Sequencing used immunoSEQ multiplex PCR; TCRdb keeps in-frame clones, though not all of them. The repertoire includes about 25,000 clones, about three quarters of them detected once, and roughly 5% sits in the top ten.

Comment on this clone: Its matching antigen is unknown.

Specimen: CD4+ T cells from PBMCs cultured with SARS-CoV-2 spike peptides, collected before COVID-19 vaccination. The source is a human donor who received a COVID-19 vaccine. This chain connects TRBV11-2 to TRBJ1-1; 7 positions agree with TRBD1. The CDR3 reads CASSLGDRNTEAFF. The CDR3 DNA is TGTGCCAGCAGCTTAGGGGACAGGAACACTGAAGCTTTCTTT.